This T cell receptor beta chain was obtained from a study of T-cell memory formation after mild COVID-19. Whole-study results and caveats: CD4+ contracting clones lay mainly in CM and EM, CD8+ ones in EMRA. That cross-reactive memory joined was suggested by some responding clones appearing in pre-infection memory.

One entry per CDR3 protein results from TCRdb running MiXCR on the 5' RACE reads. The repertoire has roughly 110,000 distinct CDR3 sequences, around 12% of them found once; the top ten carry 27%. The table lists this clonotype with a few counts. Its matching antigen is unknown. The sequenced sample was PBMCs or a T cell subset sorted from them (not recorded which). The clonotype comes from an adult woman who had mild COVID-19 (a few samples of this study predate the infection). Cell type and time point are not known.

CDR3 loop: CASSQGSRDVRNEQFF. CDR3 DNA sequence: TGTGCCAGCAGCCAAGGGTCCAGGGACGTCCGCAATGAGCAGTTCTTC. The J gene is TRBJ2-1, the V gene TRBV4-2; D may be TRBD1 or TRBD2 (5 bases each). The germline CDR1 and CDR2 sequences are LGHNA and YNFKEQ. Trimming pared 1 base from V and 6 bases from J, leaving 16 bases between. This CDR3 has 16 residues.